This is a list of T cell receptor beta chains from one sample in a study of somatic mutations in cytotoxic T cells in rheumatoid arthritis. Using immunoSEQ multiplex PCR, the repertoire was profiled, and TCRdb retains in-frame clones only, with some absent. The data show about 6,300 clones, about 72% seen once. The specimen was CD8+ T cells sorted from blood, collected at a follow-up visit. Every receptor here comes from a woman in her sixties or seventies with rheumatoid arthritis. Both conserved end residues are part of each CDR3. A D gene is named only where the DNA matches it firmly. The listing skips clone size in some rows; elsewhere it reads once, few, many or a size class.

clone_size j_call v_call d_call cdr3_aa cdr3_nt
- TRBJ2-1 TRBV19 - CASSIGLASYNEQFF TGTGCCAGTAGTATAGGGCTAGCGTCCTACAATGAGCAGTTCTTC
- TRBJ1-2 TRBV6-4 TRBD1 CASSVEPTGGYGYTF TGTGCCAGCAGTGTTGAACCGACAGGGGGCTATGGCTACACCTTC
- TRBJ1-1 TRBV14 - CASSERRYTEAFF TGTGCCAGCAGCGAAAGAAGGTACACTGAAGCTTTCTTT
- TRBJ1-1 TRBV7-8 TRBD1 CASSPGQVNTEAFF TGTGCCAGCAGTCCGGGACAGGTAAACACTGAAGCTTTCTTT
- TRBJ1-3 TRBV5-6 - CASSFQGPLFSGNTIYF TGTGCCAGCAGCTTTCAGGGGCCCTTATTCTCTGGAAACACCATATATTTT
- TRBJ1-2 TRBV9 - CASSVEAGTYGYTF TGTGCCAGCAGCGTAGAGGCAGGCACCTATGGCTACACCTTC
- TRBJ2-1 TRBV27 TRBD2 CASSLSGIIDGFSHNEQFF TGTGCCAGCAGTTTAAGCGGGATTATTGACGGGTTTTCGCACAATGAGCAGTTCTTC
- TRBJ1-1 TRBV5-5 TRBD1 CASSKGQVSMNTEAFF TGTGCCAGCAGCAAGGGACAGGTCTCTATGAACACTGAAGCTTTCTTT
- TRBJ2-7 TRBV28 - CASSWRDRAYEQYF TGTGCCAGCAGTTGGCGGGACCGCGCCTACGAGCAGTACTTC
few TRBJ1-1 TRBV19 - CASNPGGSMNTEAFF TGTGCCAGTAACCCTGGGGGTAGCATGAACACTGAAGCTTTCTTT
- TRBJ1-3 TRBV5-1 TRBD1 CASSYRGGNTIYF TGCGCCAGCAGCTACAGGGGTGGAAACACCATATATTTT
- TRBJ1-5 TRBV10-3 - CATNVLVNQPQHF TGTGCCACCAACGTACTGGTCAATCAGCCCCAGCATTTT
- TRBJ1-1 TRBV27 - CASSLSMNTEAFF TGTGCCAGCAGTTTATCTATGAACACTGAAGCTTTCTTT
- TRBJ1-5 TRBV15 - CATSSPRRDQPQHF TGTGCCACCAGCAGTCCTAGGAGGGATCAGCCCCAGCATTTT
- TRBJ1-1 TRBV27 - CASTSGQGEAFF TGTGCCAGCACCTCGGGTCAGGGGGAAGCTTTCTTT
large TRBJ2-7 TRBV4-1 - CASSLSEGTRHEQYF TGCGCCAGCAGCCTTTCGGAGGGCACGCGGCACGAGCAGTACTTC
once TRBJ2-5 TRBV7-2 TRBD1 CASSSQDRDKTQYF TGTGCCAGCAGCTCCCAGGACAGGGATAAGACCCAGTACTTC
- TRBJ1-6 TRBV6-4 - CASSEREHSPLHF TGTGCCAGCAGTGAGAGGGAACATTCACCCCTCCACTTT
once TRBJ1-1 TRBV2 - CASSEWRGRTEAFF TGTGCCAGCAGTGAATGGCGGGGTCGGACTGAAGCTTTCTTT
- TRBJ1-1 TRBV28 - CASRSAGVGTEAFF TGTGCCAGCAGATCAGCAGGGGTTGGGACTGAAGCTTTCTTT
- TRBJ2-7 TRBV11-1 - CASSLEVRGEGEQYF TGTGCCAGCAGCTTAGAGGTCAGGGGCGAAGGCGAGCAGTACTTC
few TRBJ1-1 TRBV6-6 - CASTLGGEAFF TGTGCCAGCACTCTTGGAGGTGAAGCTTTCTTT
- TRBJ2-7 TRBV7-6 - CASSLRGSEQYF TGTGCCAGCAGCCTCAGGGGTTCCGAGCAGTACTTC
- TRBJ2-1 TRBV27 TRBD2 CASSLGSGRKYNEQFF TGTGCCAGCAGTTTGGGTAGCGGGAGGAAGTACAATGAGCAGTTCTTC
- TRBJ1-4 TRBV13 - CASSLGGVTNEKLFF TGTGCCAGCAGCCTAGGCGGGGTTACTAATGAAAAACTGTTTTTT
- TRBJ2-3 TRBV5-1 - CASSLGDGGGPDTQYF TGCGCCAGCAGCTTGGGGGATGGGGGCGGGCCAGATACGCAGTATTTT
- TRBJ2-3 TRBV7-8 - CASSPRGSGGTDTQYF TGTGCCAGCAGCCCTCGTGGTAGCGGAGGCACAGATACGCAGTATTTT
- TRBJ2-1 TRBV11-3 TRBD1 CASSLRGLVNEQFF TGTGCCAGCAGCCTCAGGGGGCTGGTCAATGAGCAGTTCTTC
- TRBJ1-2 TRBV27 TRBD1 CASSLLGQPQGDGYTF TGTGCCAGCAGTTTACTAGGCCAACCCCAGGGGGATGGCTACACCTTC
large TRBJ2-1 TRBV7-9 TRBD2 CASSPPGTSYNEQFF TGTGCCAGCAGCCCCCCCGGGACTAGCTACAATGAGCAGTTCTTC
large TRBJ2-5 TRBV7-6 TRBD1 CASSLARAPRGLETQYF TGTGCCAGCAGCTTAGCAAGGGCCCCCAGGGGGCTGGAGACCCAGTACTTC
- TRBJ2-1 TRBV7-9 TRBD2 CASSQTTSGRISSYNEQFF TGTGCCAGCAGCCAGACGACTAGCGGGAGAATCAGCTCCTACAATGAGCAGTTCTTC
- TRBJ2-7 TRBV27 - CASSLGGYEQYF TGTGCCAGCAGTTTGGGCGGTTACGAGCAGTACTTC
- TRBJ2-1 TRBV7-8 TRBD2 CASSKLAGVTGEQFF TGTGCCAGCAGCAAACTAGCGGGGGTTACAGGTGAGCAGTTCTTC
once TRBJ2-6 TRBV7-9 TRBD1 CASSSNRGWTGANVLTF TGTGCCAGCAGCTCAAACAGGGGGTGGACTGGGGCCAACGTCCTGACTTTC
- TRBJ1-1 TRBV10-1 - CASANQTGSKDTEAFF TGCGCCAGCGCTAACCAAACAGGATCTAAGGACACTGAAGCTTTCTTT
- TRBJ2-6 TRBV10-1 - CASSRLQNAQSRANVLTF TGCGCCAGCAGTAGGCTTCAAAACGCACAAAGTCGGGCCAACGTCCTGACTTTC
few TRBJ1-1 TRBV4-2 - CASSQVAFTEAFF TGTGCCAGCAGCCAAGTGGCTTTCACTGAAGCTTTCTTT
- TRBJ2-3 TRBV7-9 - CASSLSAAGSTDTQYF TGTGCCAGCAGCTTATCAGCCGCGGGGAGCACAGATACGCAGTATTTT
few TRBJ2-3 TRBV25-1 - CASSGLGTDTQYF TGTGCCAGCAGTGGCCTAGGCACAGATACGCAGTATTTT
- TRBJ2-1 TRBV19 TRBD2 CASSMTSGDYNEQFF TGTGCCAGTAGTATGACTAGCGGGGACTACAATGAGCAGTTCTTC
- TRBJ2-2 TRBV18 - CASSYKTGPGELFF TGTGCCAGCTCATACAAAACAGGGCCCGGGGAGCTGTTTTTT
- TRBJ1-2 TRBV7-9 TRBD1 CASSPPGQGEAHGYTF TGTGCCAGCAGCCCCCCCGGACAGGGTGAGGCTCATGGCTACACCTTC
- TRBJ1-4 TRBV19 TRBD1 CASTLQTTGQVSEWEANEKLFF TGTGCCAGTACCTTACAAACCACGGGACAGGTTTCAGAGTGGGAAGCTAATGAAAAACTGTTTTTT
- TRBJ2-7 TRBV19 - CASSARDTATYEQYF TGTGCCAGTAGTGCCCGGGACACCGCGACCTACGAGCAGTACTTC
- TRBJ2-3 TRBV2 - CASSWDAADTQYF TGTGCCAGCAGCTGGGACGCCGCAGATACGCAGTATTTT
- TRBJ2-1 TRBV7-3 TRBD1 CASSPTGGINEQFF TGTGCCAGCAGCCCGACAGGGGGCATCAATGAGCAGTTCTTC
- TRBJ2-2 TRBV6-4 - CASSDTVGAGELFF TGTGCCAGCAGTGACACAGTCGGGGCCGGGGAGCTGTTTTTT
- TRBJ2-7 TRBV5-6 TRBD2 CASSFMGLAGVYEQYF TGTGCCAGCAGCTTTATGGGACTAGCGGGGGTCTACGAGCAGTACTTC
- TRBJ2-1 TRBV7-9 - CASSGWASESSYNEQFF TGTGCCAGCAGCGGGTGGGCCTCTGAGAGCTCCTACAATGAGCAGTTCTTC